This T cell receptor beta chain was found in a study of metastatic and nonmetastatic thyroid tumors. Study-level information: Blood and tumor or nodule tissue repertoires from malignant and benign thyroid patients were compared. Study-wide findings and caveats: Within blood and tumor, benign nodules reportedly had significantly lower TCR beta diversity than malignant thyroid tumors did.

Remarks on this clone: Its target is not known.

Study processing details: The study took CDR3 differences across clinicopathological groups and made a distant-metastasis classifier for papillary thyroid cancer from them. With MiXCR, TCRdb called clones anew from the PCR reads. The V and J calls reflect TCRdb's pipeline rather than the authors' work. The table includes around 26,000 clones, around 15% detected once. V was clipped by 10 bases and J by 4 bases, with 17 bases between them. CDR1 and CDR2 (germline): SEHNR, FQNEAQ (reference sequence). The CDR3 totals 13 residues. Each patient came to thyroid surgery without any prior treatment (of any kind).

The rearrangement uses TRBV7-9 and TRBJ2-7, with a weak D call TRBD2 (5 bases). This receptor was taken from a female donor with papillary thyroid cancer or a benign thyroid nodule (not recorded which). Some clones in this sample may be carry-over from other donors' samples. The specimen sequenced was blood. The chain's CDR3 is CAISSGRSYEQYF. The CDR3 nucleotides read TGTGCCATCTCCAGCGGTAGATCGTACGAGCAGTACTTC. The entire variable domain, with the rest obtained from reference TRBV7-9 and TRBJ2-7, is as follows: DTGVSQNPRHKITKRGQNVTFRCDPISEHNRLYWYRQTLGQGPEFLTYFQNEAQLEKSRLLSDRFSAERPKGSFSTLEIQRTEQGDSAMYLCAISSGRSYEQYFGPGTRLTVT.